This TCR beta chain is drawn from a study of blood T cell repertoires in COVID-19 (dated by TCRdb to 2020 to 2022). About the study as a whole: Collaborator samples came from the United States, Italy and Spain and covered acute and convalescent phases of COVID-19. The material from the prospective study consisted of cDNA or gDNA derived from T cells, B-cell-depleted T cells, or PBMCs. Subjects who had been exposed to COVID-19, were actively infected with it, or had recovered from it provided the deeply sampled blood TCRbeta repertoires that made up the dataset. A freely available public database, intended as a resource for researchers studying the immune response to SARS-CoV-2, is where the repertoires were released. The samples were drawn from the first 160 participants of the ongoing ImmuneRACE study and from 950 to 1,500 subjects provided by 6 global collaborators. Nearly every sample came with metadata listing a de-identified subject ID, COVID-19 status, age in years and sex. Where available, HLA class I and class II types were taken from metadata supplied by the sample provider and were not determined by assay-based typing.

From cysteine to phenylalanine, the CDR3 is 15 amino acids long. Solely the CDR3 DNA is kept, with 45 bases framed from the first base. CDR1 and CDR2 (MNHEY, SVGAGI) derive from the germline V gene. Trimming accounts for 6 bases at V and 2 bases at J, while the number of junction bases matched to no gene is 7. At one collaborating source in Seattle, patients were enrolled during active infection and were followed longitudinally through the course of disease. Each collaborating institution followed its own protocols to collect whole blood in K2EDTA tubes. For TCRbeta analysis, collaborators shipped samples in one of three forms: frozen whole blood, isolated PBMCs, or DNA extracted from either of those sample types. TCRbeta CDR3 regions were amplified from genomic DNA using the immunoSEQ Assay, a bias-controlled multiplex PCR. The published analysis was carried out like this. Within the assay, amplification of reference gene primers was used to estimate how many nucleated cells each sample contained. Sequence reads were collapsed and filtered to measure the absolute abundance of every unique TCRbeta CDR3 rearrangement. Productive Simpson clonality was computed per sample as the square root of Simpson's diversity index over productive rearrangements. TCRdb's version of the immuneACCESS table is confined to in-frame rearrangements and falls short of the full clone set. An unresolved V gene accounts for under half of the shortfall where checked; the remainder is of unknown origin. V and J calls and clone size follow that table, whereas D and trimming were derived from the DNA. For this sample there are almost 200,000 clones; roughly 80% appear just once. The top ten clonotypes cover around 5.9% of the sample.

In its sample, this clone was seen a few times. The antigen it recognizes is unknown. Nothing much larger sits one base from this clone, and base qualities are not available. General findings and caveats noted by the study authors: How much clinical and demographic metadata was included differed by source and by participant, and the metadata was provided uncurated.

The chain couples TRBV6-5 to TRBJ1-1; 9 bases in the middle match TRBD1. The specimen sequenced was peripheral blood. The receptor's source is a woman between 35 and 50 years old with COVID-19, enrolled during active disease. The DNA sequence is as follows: TGTGCCAGCAGGCAGACAGGGGGAGTTAACACTGAAGCTTTCTTT. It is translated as CASRQTGGVNTEAFF.